These 32 T cell receptor beta chains came from one sample sequenced in a study of cytomegalovirus exposure and HLA in healthy donors. 13 Jbeta primers and 60 Vbeta primers were used for the PCR. Sequencing used immunoSEQ multiplex PCR; TCRdb keeps in-frame clones, though not all of them. This sample carries roughly 100,000 clones, 75% to 85% of them seen once, and the ten largest clones take 11%. Sequenced input: PBMCs. All receptors derive from a man between 18 and 29 years old in good health and CMV-seropositive.

The chain has TRBV27 and TRBJ2-7; 8 bases line up with TRBD1. Losses at the gene ends were 2 bases for V and 3 bases for J; bases not matched to a gene: 3. This CDR3 comprises 14 residues. Germline values: CDR1 MNHEY, CDR2 SMNVEV (reference sequence). As DNA, the CDR3 is TGTGCCAGCAGTTTAATCGGACAGGGCTACGAGCAGTACTTC. It is translated as CASSLIGQGYEQYF.

CDR3 nucleotides: TGCGCCAGCCAGGGGGGACATTCCTACGAGCAGTACTTC. Translating it yields CASQGGHSYEQYF. This sequence joins TRBV5-1 and TRBJ2-7, with D tentatively TRBD1 (7 bases). The germline V gene has CDR1 SGHRS and CDR2 YFSETQ. The CDR3 consists of 13 residues. V gave up 7 bases and J gave up 1 base, with 12 bases separating them.

The chain combines TRBV19 with TRBJ2-4; TRBD1 is a possible D gene (7 bases). V was cut by 5 bases and J by 4 bases, with 15 bases left in between. The CDR3 contains 15 residues. CDR1 is LNHDA, CDR2 SQIVND, per germline (reference sequence). This chain's CDR3 is CASSHRGGDKNIQYF. The CDR3 bases are TGTGCCAGTAGTCACAGGGGAGGTGATAAAAACATTCAGTACTTC.

This chain joins TRBV28 and TRBJ2-7; 8 bases fit TRBD2. V gave up 5 bases and J gave up 0 bases; unmatched junction bases: 3. This CDR3 comprises 14 residues. Germline V gene sequence: CDR1 MDHEN, CDR2 SYDVKM. The CDR3 here is CASSIRGGSYEQYF. As DNA, the CDR3 is TGTGCCAGCAGTATCCGGGGGGGCTCCTACGAGCAGTACTTC.

The rearrangement links TRBV7-6 to TRBJ2-7, with a possible D match to TRBD1 (6 bases). V shed 2 bases and J shed 3 bases, with 11 bases lying between them. The CDR3 loop spans 14 amino acids. Germline V lookup: CDR1 SGHVS, CDR2 FNYEAQ. The CDR3, as DNA: TGTGCCAGCAGCTTAACTGGGACAAACTACGAGCAGTACTTC. Amino acids: CASSLTGTNYEQYF.

The genes are TRBV28 and TRBJ2-1; D ambiguous. V was shortened by 1 base and J by 8 bases, with 3 bases between the two germline ends. The CDR3 length is 11 residues. Germline CDR1 and CDR2: MDHEN and SYDVKM. This chain's CDR3 is CASSLSDEQFF. Written as DNA, the CDR3 is TGTGCCAGCAGTTTATCAGATGAGCAGTTCTTC.

The rearrangement links TRBV28 to TRBJ1-1; possibly TRBD1 for D (5 bases). This CDR3 region has 15 residues. The V end lost 6 bases, the J end lost 4 bases, and 18 bases lay between the germline ends. Looked up from germline, CDR1 is MDHEN and CDR2 is SYDVKM. The CDR3 here is CASRIIGTGSTEAFF. The CDR3 DNA reads as TGTGCCAGCAGAATTATAGGGACTGGGAGCACTGAAGCTTTCTTT.

The rearrangement joins TRBV18 to TRBJ1-3, with a tentative D call TRBD1 (5 bases). Germline V gives CDR1 KGHSH, CDR2 LQKENI. Trimming pared 8 bases from V and 0 bases from J, leaving 8 bases between. The CDR3 is 13 residues long. CDR3 bases: TGTGCCAGCGGAGACAGCTCTGGAAACACCATATATTTT. Its protein is CASGDSSGNTIYF.

V is TRBV5-8 and J is TRBJ2-7, with D perhaps matching TRBD1 (5 bases). There are 15 residues in the CDR3. Per the germline V gene, CDR1 is SGHTS and CDR2 is YDEGEE. The germline V and J ends were trimmed by 0 bases and 3 bases, with 13 bases remaining between them. CDR3 loop: CASSLASRANYEQYF. The CDR3 nucleotides are TGTGCCAGCAGCTTGGCAAGCAGGGCGAACTACGAGCAGTACTTC. The complete variable domain, with remaining parts taken from reference TRBV5-8 and TRBJ2-7, reads EAGVTQSPTHLIKTRGQQATLRCSPISGHTSVYWYQQALGLGLQFLLWYDEGEERNRGNFPPRFSGRQFPNYSSELNVNALELEDSALYLCASSLASRANYEQYFGPGTRLTVT.

This clone appeared a few times. V and J are TRBV15 and TRBJ2-7; TRBD1 agrees at 7 bases. The CDR3 spans 14 residues. CDR1 is LNHNV, CDR2 YYDKDF, per germline (reference sequence). After removal of 1 base from V and 7 bases from J, the junction contained 7 bases not matched to a gene. The CDR3 loop reads CATSRVGQSKEQYF. CDR3 DNA sequence: TGTGCCACCAGCAGAGTGGGACAGTCTAAAGAGCAGTACTTC.

The rearrangement links TRBV29-1 to TRBJ1-2; D gene unclear. CDR1 and CDR2 (germline): SQVTM, ANQGSEA. The CDR3 is 12 amino acids. Trimming pared 7 bases from V and 4 bases from J, leaving 13 bases between. CDR3 nucleotide sequence: TGCAGCGCCCCGGCAGCGGGCTATGGCTACACCTTC. Encoded protein: CSAPAAGYGYTF.

CDR3 region: CASSQEEHDYGYTF. The CDR3 DNA is TGTGCCAGCAGCCAAGAAGAGCATGACTATGGCTACACCTTC. This chain links TRBV14 with TRBJ1-2; D is unclear. V was shortened by 0 bases and J by 3 bases, with 8 bases between the two germline ends. The CDR3 has 14 amino acids. The V gene's germline CDR1 is SGHDN and CDR2 FVKESK.

The chain recombines TRBV2 with TRBJ1-6; 7 positions match TRBD1. Germline V gene lookup returns CDR1 SNHLY and CDR2 FYNNEI. V was clipped by 11 bases and J by 6 bases; unmatched bases: 16. This CDR3 is built from 16 residues. The CDR3 DNA reads TGTGCCGTCCCCGAGGTCGTGGGACAGATTAATTCACCCCTCCACTTT. Amino acids: CAVPEVVGQINSPLHF.

This chain uses TRBV7-6 with TRBJ2-2; D perhaps matches TRBD1 (6 bases). CDR3 length: 14 residues. CDR1 SGHVS and CDR2 FNYEAQ come from the germline V gene. V lost 1 base to trimming and J lost 6 bases, with 9 bases between them. The CDR3 region is CASSLVGAPGELFF. CDR3 nucleotide sequence: TGTGCCAGCAGCTTAGTGGGGGCACCCGGGGAGCTGTTTTTT.

The chain has TRBV7-8 and TRBJ2-1; 15 bases line up with TRBD2. This CDR3 has 16 amino acids. Unmatched junction bases numbered 6, after V lost 0 bases and J lost 12 bases. The germline V gene encodes CDR1 SGHVS and CDR2 FQNEAQ. CDR3 DNA sequence: TGTGCCAGCAGCTTAGCCCGGACTAGCGGGGGGGATGTGCAGTTCTTC. Amino acids: CASSLARTSGGDVQFF.

The chain recombines TRBV6-1 with TRBJ1-2, with 7 bases aligning to TRBD1. V trimming: 6 bases; J trimming: 7 bases; junction bases outside the gene matches: 8. CDR3 size: 13 residues. Germline V gene sequence: CDR1 MNHNS, CDR2 SASEGT. CDR3 protein: CASSFTGDGGYTF. Here the CDR3 DNA reads TGTGCCAGCAGCTTCACAGGGGACGGTGGCTACACCTTC.

The chain joins TRBV19 to TRBJ1-4; D is perhaps TRBD1 (5 bases). Trimming shortened V by 4 bases and J by 6 bases, and 24 bases separated the two germline ends. Germline CDR1 LNHDA, CDR2 SQIVND (reference sequence). The CDR3 covers 18 residues. In nucleotides, the CDR3 is TGTGCCAGTAGTACTATCGGGGGACGGACGAACTCGTATGAAAAACTGTTTTTT. It codes for CASSTIGGRTNSYEKLFF.

This clone was seen only a few times. The chain couples TRBV5-1 to TRBJ1-5; D is perhaps TRBD1 (6 bases). The CDR3 contains 15 residues. The ends were cut back, 0 bases at V and 2 bases at J, with 9 bases in the middle. Germline V gene sequence: CDR1 SGHRS, CDR2 YFSETQ. The CDR3 loop reads CASSLDSGGNQPQHF. The CDR3 coding sequence is TGCGCCAGCAGCTTGGATTCAGGGGGCAATCAGCCCCAGCATTTT. Looking up the rest from reference TRBV5-1 and TRBJ1-5 gives the full variable domain: KAGVTQTPRYLIKTRGQQVTLSCSPISGHRSVSWYQQTPGQGLQFLFEYFSETQRNKGNFPGRFSGRQFSNSRSEMNVSTLELGDSALYLCASSLDSGGNQPQHFGDGTRLSIL.

The genes are TRBV4-1 and TRBJ1-1, with D unresolved. The germline gives CDR1 MGHRA, CDR2 YSYEKL. The V and J ends lost 0 bases and 4 bases respectively, with 12 bases between them. This CDR3 region has 15 residues. The CDR3 protein is CASSQDTSYGTEAFF. CDR3 sequence (DNA): TGCGCCAGCAGCCAAGACACTTCTTACGGCACTGAAGCTTTCTTT.

The V gene is TRBV7-8, the J gene TRBJ1-5; tentatively, D is TRBD1 (5 bases). Between the trimmed V and J ends, which lost 2 bases and 5 bases, there was a span of 7 bases. The germline V gene encodes CDR1 SGHVS and CDR2 FQNEAQ. The CDR3 runs 13 residues. In nucleotides, the CDR3 is TGTGCCAGCAGCTTACGGACATATCAGCCCCAGCATTTT. Protein: CASSLRTYQPQHF.

The chain carries TRBV27 and TRBJ2-1; 9 bases map to TRBD2. Per germline, CDR1 MNHEY and CDR2 SMNVEV (reference sequence). The CDR3 is made up of 15 amino acids. J lost 6 bases, V lost 7 bases, and 10 bases had no gene match. The CDR3 spells CASNSGGPGVNEQFF. CDR3 DNA sequence: TGTGCCAGCAATAGCGGGGGCCCCGGGGTCAATGAGCAGTTCTTC.

The chain carries TRBV28 and TRBJ2-3, with TRBD1 identical over 10 bases. The CDR3 length is 15 residues. Trimming took 6 bases from V and 2 from J; bases not matched to a gene: 5. Germline CDR1 MDHEN, CDR2 SYDVKM. CDR3 in amino acids: CASSPTGGPTDTQYF. DNA for the CDR3: TGTGCCAGCAGCCCGACAGGGGGCCCCACAGATACGCAGTATTTT.

The chain is built from TRBV9 and TRBJ2-7; possible D gene TRBD2, 6 bases. The CDR3 extends over 14 amino acids. Trimming cost V 0 bases and J 6 bases, with 13 bases left between them. CDR1 and CDR2 from the germline V gene are SGDLS and YYNGEE. The CDR3 DNA reads as TGTGCCAGCAGCGTAGGACTAGAAGGCCGCGAGCAGTACTTC. It yields the protein CASSVGLEGREQYF.

The chain couples TRBV6-6 to TRBJ2-1, with 11 bases lining up with TRBD2. The CDR3 totals 16 residues. J was trimmed by 7 bases and V by 3 bases; bases with no gene match: 8. CDR1 and CDR2 from the germline V gene are MNHNY and SVGAGI (reference sequence). The CDR3 coding sequence is TGTGCCAGCAGTTATGTGTTATTAGCGGGGGGGAATGAGCAGTTCTTC. It translates to CASSYVLLAGGNEQFF.

V and J are TRBV29-1 and TRBJ2-1; D is perhaps TRBD2 (6 bases). CDR1 and CDR2 (germline): SQVTM, ANQGSEA. V was shortened by 8 bases and J by 4 bases, with 18 bases between the two germline ends. The CDR3 is 14 residues long. DNA of the CDR3: TGCAGCTCAAGTCCCGGGGGAACTTACAATGAGCAGTTCTTC. It encodes CSSSPGGTYNEQFF.

There are a few counts of this clone. V usage is TRBV4-1 and J usage is TRBJ2-1, with 8 bases matching TRBD2. CDR1 MGHRA and CDR2 YSYEKL come from the germline V gene. The CDR3 has 17 residues. The trim removed 0 bases at V and 4 bases at J, leaving 8 bases unmatched. For the CDR3, the DNA is TGCGCCAGCAGCCAAGATCTGGAGAGCGGGGGTTACAATGAGCAGTTCTTC. This gives the protein CASSQDLESGGYNEQFF.

The chain's CDR3 is CATSSPSERGVNEQFF. The CDR3 region has the DNA TGTGCCACCAGCAGCCCCAGTGAGCGGGGGGTAAATGAGCAGTTCTTC. The chain carries TRBV15 and TRBJ2-1, with TRBD2 identical over 9 bases. The CDR3 is 16 amino acids. Germline-derived CDR1 and CDR2 are LNHNV and YYDKDF (reference sequence). The V segment lost 3 bases and the J segment 7 bases; nucleotides outside the gene matches: 10.

About this clone: Distinct nucleotide sequences in the sample also encode this CDR3. The J gene is TRBJ1-5, the V gene TRBV2; D gene ambiguous. The V end was cut by 0 bases, the J end by 4 bases, with 7 bases between. The CDR3 loop spans 14 amino acids. Germline V CDR1 and CDR2: SNHLY, FYNNEI. CDR3 sequence: CASSEAYSNQPQHF. The CDR3 DNA sequence: TGTGCCAGCAGTGAAGCGTACTCTAATCAGCCCCAGCATTTT.

This chain links TRBV5-1 with TRBJ1-3, with 7 bases that match TRBD1. The germline V gene has CDR1 SGHRS and CDR2 YFSETQ. The CDR3 runs 17 residues. With 4 bases clipped from V and 0 bases from J, the junction kept 10 bases outside the gene matches. The CDR3 DNA reads TGCGCCAGCAGCACGGACAGGAGGAAAAGCTCTGGAAACACCATATATTTT. It translates to CASSTDRRKSSGNTIYF.

The chain uses TRBV6-6 and TRBJ2-5; tentative D call: TRBD2 (5 bases). CDR1 and CDR2 (germline): MNHNY, SVGAGI (reference sequence). The CDR3 has 14 residues. V lost 0 bases and J 5 bases, leaving 10 bases between the germline ends. The CDR3 loop reads CASSYSEGSETQYF. The DNA of the CDR3 is TGTGCCAGCAGTTACTCGGAAGGGAGCGAGACCCAGTACTTC.

The chain combines TRBV12-5 with TRBJ2-2; TRBD1 matches 7 bases. Germline lookup yields CDR1 LGHNT and CDR2 FRNRAP. J gave up 2 bases and V 6 bases, and 6 bases lay outside the gene matches. The CDR3 is 15 amino acids. The CDR3 sequence: CASGHGTANTGELFF. In nucleotides, the CDR3 is TGTGCTAGTGGCCATGGGACAGCAAACACCGGGGAGCTGTTTTTT.

The V call is TRBV28, the J call TRBJ1-1; D uncertain. The V gene lost 5 bases and the J gene lost 5 bases, with 3 bases spanning the gap. The germline CDR1 and CDR2 sequences are MDHEN and SYDVKM. The CDR3 length is 10 residues. CDR3 protein: CASSLTEAFF. CDR3 coding DNA: TGTGCCAGCAGTCTGACTGAAGCTTTCTTT.